The entry that follows covers one T cell receptor (beta chain) sequence. Its antigen remains undetermined. No per-base quality is available; no much larger clone lies one base away. TCR CDR3 regions were amplified from genomic DNA by multiplex PCR using the deep immunoSEQ assay. For each cell subset, the extracted genomic DNA was distributed evenly across all wells of several immunoSEQ 96-well plates, and each plate served as one replicate. Each replicate PCR for sorted subsets received about 200 ng genomic DNA, equal to around 32,000 T cell genomes. Purified libraries were measured with a Qubit 3.0 fluorometer, size-checked on a Bioanalyzer 2100, and measured again with the KAPA Library Quantification kit. Every immunoSEQ 96-well plate was sequenced on a separate single-read 150-cycle Illumina NextSeq 550 flow cell. As for the original processing: Because the immunoSEQ output held only junctional sequences and lacked quality scores, the filtering could not match the filtering applied to full-length reads. Sequences were annotated with PyIR, a Python wrapper for IgBLAST v1.9, using IMGT germline references to assign V/J genes and CDR3. Reads with weak V/J assignments (E-value above 1e-6), missing CDR3, stop codons, out-of-frame junctions, or ambiguous translated residues were removed. A V3J clonotype was defined by an identical inferred V gene, J gene, and CDR3 amino acid sequence. Percentage overlap between repertoires was calculated by dividing the number of shared unique clonotypes by the size of the smaller repertoire. Repertoire richness was assessed with RTK rarefaction, the Chao1 estimator, and Recon v2.1 estimates of unobserved clonotypes. Generation probabilities were computed with OLGA for all TCRbeta clonotypes obtained by the gDNA method from a handful of donors. The table was pulled from immuneACCESS by TCRdb, which kept in-frame rearrangements only. Such tables lose some clones; where checked, under half of the loss comes from unresolved V genes, and the rest has no known cause. Clone size and V and J calls were adopted from that table, with D and trimming inferred from the DNA. Present in this sample are about 2,500,000 clones, 90% to 95% of which were seen just once. 0.13% to 0.15% of the sample is in the top ten clones.

The data originate from a study of shared clonotypes between healthy human individuals (dated by TCRdb to 2018 to 2021). Looking at the study overall: Two women and three men aged 18 to 49 years were included in the cohort. Each donor's leukapheresis produced roughly between roughly 0.85 and 10 billion PBMCs. For each donor, CD4 naive and CD4 memory were each given three plates, CD8 naive was given two plates, and CD8 memory was given one plate. Different laboratories and diverse techniques were used to prepare libraries and sequence TCR repertoires, to increase sequencing depth and limit assay-specific biases. To estimate repertoire size and how much clonotype sharing occurs between individuals, the study deeply sequenced the blood TCR repertoires of several healthy adults. The full study reports these points: Based on pairwise subsampling, the degree of clonotype sharing among donors was expected to be affected by sequencing depth. Naive subsets generally had larger estimated clonotype richness than memory subsets. Rarefaction of sorted-subset datasets indicated incomplete sequencing despite the large sequencing depth. When a handful of donors were compared, the shared fraction of clonotypes was about 5% for naive CD4, about 4% for naive CD8, 2.3% for memory CD4, and 0.35% to 0.4% for memory CD8. Compared with non-shared clonotypes, clonotypes shared by all four sorted-subset donors had higher generation probabilities. Sampling was restricted to blood, and TCR repertoires in tissue are likely to differ from TCR repertoires in blood. The genetic and exposure-history diversity represented was limited by the small number of donors.

The CDR3 sequence holds 16 residues, the cysteine and phenylalanine included. Of all the DNA, just the CDR3 is kept, 48 bases in frame from base 1. Looking up the germline V gene (reference sequence) yields CDR1 PRHDT and CDR2 FYEKMQ. V trim: 1 base; J trim: 5 bases; unmatched bases: 5. Healthy HIV-negative adults with no recently reported acute infections or vaccinations were included as donors. Every donor was a Caucasian adult residing in Nashville, Tennessee, USA. CD4+ T cells were enriched through magnetic negative selection, after which naive cells were positively selected on CD45RA and the remaining negative fraction served as the memory subset. Blood was collected by leukapheresis, and PBMCs were isolated by Ficoll-Histopaque density gradient centrifugation and then cryopreserved in liquid nitrogen vapor phase. Purity and quantity of every magnetically sorted T cell population were checked by analytical flow cytometry. Each sorted fraction had its genomic DNA isolated and then quantified by UV absorbance on a Nanodrop 2000c.

What was sequenced was naive CD4+ T cells sorted from blood. The sample's cell subset or site label, decoded: CD45RA+ positively selected. This chain is built from TRBV13 and TRBJ2-7, with TRBD2 matching 13 junction bases. The source of this sequence is a man younger than 35 in good health. The sequenced DNA: TGTGCCAGCAGCTTAGCCGGGACTAGCGGGACTAACGAGCAGTACTTC. Its protein is CASSLAGTSGTNEQYF.